The clone carrying this T cell receptor (beta chain) has only a few counts. As yet, its antigen is unknown. These data come from a study of T-cell memory formation after mild COVID-19. About the study: Among the donors, TCR clusters were largely specific to each donor.

Whole-study results and caveats: Prior to infection, memory already included some responding clones, suggesting cross-reactive memory joined. Contracting CD8+ clones were enriched in EMRA, CD4+ mainly in CM and EM.

The TCR alpha and TCR beta cDNA libraries, bearing sample barcodes and UMIs, were generated by 5'RACE using constant-segment primers. TCRdb analysed the 5' RACE reads with MiXCR anew, one entry per CDR3 protein. The data contain approximately 390,000 distinct CDR3 sequences, about a sixth of them seen just once; the ten biggest clones take up around a fifth. The CDR3 extends over 13 amino acids. The junction had 9 bases not matched to a gene; V was cut back by 11 bases and J by 4 bases. The chain has TRBV12-3 or TRBV12-4 and TRBJ1-2; 8 nucleotides line up with TRBD1. The sequencing input was PBMCs or a T cell subset sorted from them (not recorded which). This receptor was identified in a man aged 18 to 29 who had mild COVID-19 (a few samples of this study predate the infection). Cell type and time point are not known. The CDR3 is CAHRGEKGYGYTF. In nucleotides, the CDR3 is TGTGCCCACAGGGGGGAAAAAGGCTATGGCTACACCTTC.